A single sample is the source of the 10 T cell receptor beta chains below, sequenced in a study of CD8 T cells in ankylosing spondylitis. From the 5' RACE reads, TCRdb called clonotypes with MiXCR, one entry per CDR3 protein. Of about 440,000 distinct CDR3 sequences listed, 15% to 20% are singletons. Regarding the study as a whole: Ankylosing spondylitis blood appeared to carry a characteristic TCR beta motif of under ten highly homologous variants.

No antigen has been identified for these receptors. The sample taken for sequencing was blood, either unsorted or a sorted T cell fraction (not recorded which). These receptors originate from a male donor with ankylosing spondylitis.

The chain recombines TRBV5-1 with TRBJ2-1, with no clear D. The ends were cut back, 0 bases at V and 0 bases at J, with 7 bases in the middle. Germline V gives CDR1 SGHRS, CDR2 YFSETQ. The CDR3 sequence is 15 residues long. CDR3 sequence (DNA): TGCGCCAGCAGCTTGGAAGGGATCTCCTACAATGAGCAGTTCTTC. As protein: CASSLEGISYNEQFF.

V gene TRBV5-5 combines with J gene TRBJ2-7; maybe TRBD2 (7 bases). CDR1 SGHKS and CDR2 YYEKEE come from the germline V gene (reference sequence). This CDR3 region has 15 residues. Trimming took 4 bases from V and 4 from J, leaving 18 bases between them. DNA of the CDR3: TGTGCCAGCAGCCGGGGGGCCGGGAAAGCATACGAGCAGTACTTC. Protein sequence: CASSRGAGKAYEQYF.

The gene calls are TRBV10-3 and TRBJ2-2, with 16 bases identical to TRBD2. Losses at the gene ends were 2 bases for V and 5 bases for J; bases not matched to a gene: 8. CDR1 and CDR2 (germline): ENHRY, SYGVKD. The length of the CDR3 is 19 residues. The CDR3 loop is CAISEMGLAGGLRTGELFF. The CDR3 region has the DNA TGTGCCATCAGTGAGATGGGACTAGCGGGAGGGCTCCGGACCGGGGAGCTGTTTTTT.

The V call is TRBV7-4, the J call TRBJ2-4, with a tentative D call TRBD1 (6 bases). V lost 5 bases to trimming and J lost 2 bases, with 10 bases between them. The CDR3 length is 14 residues. The germline gives CDR1 SGHVT, CDR2 SQSDAQ. As DNA, the CDR3 is TGTGCCAGCAGCCCACAGGGATCCAAAAACATTCAGTACTTC. Protein: CASSPQGSKNIQYF.

V is TRBV3-1 and J is TRBJ1-6, with D perhaps TRBD1 (5 bases). V lost 4 bases and J 8 bases, leaving 12 bases between the germline ends. The CDR3 is made up of 14 amino acids. CDR1 and CDR2 from the germline V gene are LGHDT and YNNKEL (reference sequence). CDR3 DNA: TGTGCCAGCAGCCCTGTTGCGGGGGATTCACCCCTCCACTTT. Encoded protein: CASSPVAGDSPLHF.

This clonotype was counted between two and nine times. The chain combines TRBV7-8 with TRBJ1-5, with TRBD1 matching 7 bases. This CDR3 is 15 amino acids long. The V gene's germline CDR1 is SGHVS and CDR2 FQNEAQ. With V trimmed by 5 bases and J by 3 bases, 7 bases remained unmatched. The DNA of the CDR3 is TGTGCCAGCAGCGCCAACAGGGGTCTCAATCAGCCCCAGCATTTT. Translation gives CASSANRGLNQPQHF. Looking up the rest from reference TRBV7-8 and TRBJ1-5 gives the full variable domain: GAGVSQSPRYKVAKRGQDVALRCDPISGHVSLFWYQQALGQGPEFLTYFQNEAQLDKSGLPSDRFFAERPEGSVSTLKIQRTQQEDSAVYLCASSANRGLNQPQHFGDGTRLSIL.

Remarks on this clonotype: Just one base apart from a much larger clone, this may be a read error. This chain connects TRBV3-1 to TRBJ2-1; 7 bases fit TRBD2. The germline gives CDR1 LGHDT, CDR2 YNNKEL (reference sequence). CDR3 length equals 17 residues. In DNA form, the CDR3 reads TGTGCCTGCAGTTTTGTCCTAGCGGAAAGCTCCTACAATGAGCAGTTCTTC. As protein: CACSFVLAESSYNEQFF.

This clonotype was recorded many times. This chain links TRBV12-3 or TRBV12-4 with TRBJ2-1, with 11 bases matching TRBD2. With V trimmed by 6 bases and J by 8 bases, 6 bases remained unmatched. This CDR3 is built from 14 residues. The CDR3 bases are TGTGCCAGCAGCACTAGCGGGAGTACCCATGAGCAGTTCTTC. Its protein product is CASSTSGSTHEQFF.

CDR3 region: CASSQADRLFGKLFF. The CDR3 nucleotides read TGTGCCAGCAGCCAAGCCGACAGACTATTTGGGAAACTGTTTTTT. The V gene is TRBV4-2, the J gene TRBJ1-4; weak D call: TRBD1 (5 bases). The V gene lost 1 base and the J gene lost 11 bases, with 17 bases spanning the gap. There are 15 residues in the CDR3. The V gene's germline CDR1 is LGHNA and CDR2 YNFKEQ.

This clonotype was observed at least ten times. This rearrangement joins TRBV24-1 to TRBJ2-2; no clear D. Trimming took off 4 bases at V and 4 bases at J, with 3 bases between the two ends. The CDR3 sequence is 12 residues long. CDR1 is KGHDR, CDR2 SFDVKD, per germline. The CDR3 region has the DNA TGTGCCACCAGTGACCTCACCGGGGAGCTGTTTTTT. Protein sequence: CATSDLTGELFF.